This T cell receptor (beta chain) came from a study of shared clonotypes between healthy human individuals. This clone has just a few counts. Original methodology: Sequence data from immunoSEQ were junction-only and lacked quality scores; consequently, filtering differed. Only in-frame clones appear in the TCRdb table, and some are missing; sequencing was by immunoSEQ multiplex PCR. V and J calls and clone size follow that table, whereas D and trimming were derived from the DNA. This sample has fewer than 3 million clones, with under 95% found just once. CDR3 length equals 14 residues. Germline assignment: CDR1 MDHEN and CDR2 SYDVKM. J gave up 4 bases and V 2 bases, and 4 bases lay outside the gene matches. There were no recent acute infections or vaccinations among the donors, who were healthy HIV-negative adults. A split of CD4+ cells into CD45RA+ naive and CD45RA-negative memory subsets was performed.

The receptor was derived from a man between 18 and 35 years old in good health. Some clones in this sample may be carry-over from other donors' samples. What was sequenced was naive CD4+ T cells from PBMCs. As to subset: CD45RA+ positively selected. The chain has TRBV28 and TRBJ1-1; 7 bases match TRBD1. The CDR3 sequence is CASSLPQGFTEAFF. The CDR3 nucleotides read TGTGCCAGCAGTTTACCACAGGGGTTCACTGAAGCTTTCTTT. The full variable domain, rest sourced from reference TRBV28 and TRBJ1-1, is DVKVTQSSRYLVKRTGEKVFLECVQDMDHENMFWYRQDPGLGLRLIYFSYDVKMKEKGDIPEGYSVSREKKERFSLILESASTNQTSMYLCASSLPQGFTEAFFGQGTRLTVV.